The 30 T cell receptor beta chains given below trace back to one sample, sequenced in a study of blood T cells in healthy people across ages. Together with a sample-barcoded 5' primer, a J-beta primer mix was included in a second PCR lasting about 7 to 12 cycles. TCRdb re-analysed the 5' RACE reads in MiXCR, keeping a single row per CDR3 protein. Of 1 million or so distinct CDR3 sequences in the sample, 35% to 50% were seen once. Sequencing was done on a sample of blood. These receptors all stem from a woman aged 60-75 years in good health.

The rearrangement uses TRBV12-3 or TRBV12-4 and TRBJ1-6; D possibly corresponds to TRBD1 (6 bases). There are 14 residues in the CDR3. With 8 bases removed from V and 7 bases from J, the gap between germline ends came to 15 bases. CDR3 amino acids: CASCDGTPNSPLHF. Written as DNA, the CDR3 is TGTGCCAGCTGTGACGGGACACCCAATTCACCCCTCCACTTT.

This clonotype was recorded at least ten times. The rearrangement links TRBV9 to TRBJ2-7; 9 bases line up with TRBD1. CDR1 is SGDLS and CDR2 is YYNGEE in the germline V gene. V lost 3 bases, J lost 1 base, and 2 bases stayed unmatched. This CDR3 has 14 residues. CDR3 loop: CASSEGTGSYEQYF. CDR3 nucleotides: TGTGCCAGCAGCGAGGGGACAGGGTCCTACGAGCAGTACTTC. The full variable domain, its missing parts supplied by reference TRBV9 and TRBJ2-7, is DSGVTQTPKHLITATGQRVTLRCSPRSGDLSVYWYQQSLDQGLQFLIQYYNGEERAKGNILERFSAQQFPDLHSELNLSSLELGDSALYFCASSEGTGSYEQYFGPGTRLTVT.

There are a few counts of this clonotype. The chain links TRBV6-2 or TRBV6-3 to TRBJ2-6, with D hard to call. CDR3 length: 15 amino acids. The V end was cut by 2 bases, the J end by 2 bases, with 7 bases between. Germline CDR1 MNHEY, CDR2 SVGEGT. The CDR3 nucleotides read TGTGCCAGCAGTTACGTTCTAGCTGGGGCCAACGTCCTGACTTTC. Protein sequence: CASSYVLAGANVLTF.

This clonotype was detected only a few times. The genes are TRBV11-2 and TRBJ2-3; TRBD1 matches at 7 bases. The germline V gene has CDR1 SGHAT and CDR2 FQNNGV. The trim removed 4 bases at V and 14 bases at J, leaving 15 bases unmatched. The length of the CDR3 is 14 residues. CDR3 sequence reads: CASSSNLRQGLRYF. In nucleotides, the CDR3 is TGTGCCAGCAGCTCAAACCTGAGACAGGGTCTTCGGTATTTT.

This clonotype was counted between two and nine times. The chain combines TRBV10-3 with TRBJ1-1, with TRBD1 as a possible D gene (5 bases). Germline assignment: CDR1 ENHRY and CDR2 SYGVKD. The length of the CDR3 is 13 residues. V was trimmed by 5 bases and J by 1 base, leaving 8 bases between them. The CDR3 is CAISPGGNTEAFF. CDR3 nucleotide sequence: TGTGCCATCAGTCCGGGGGGGAACACTGAAGCTTTCTTT.

This sequence joins TRBV9 and TRBJ2-1; 13 bases line up with TRBD2. Germline trimming cut 4 bases from V and 7 bases from J; bases unmatched to any gene: 11. Germline CDR1 SGDLS, CDR2 YYNGEE. The CDR3 contains 17 residues. DNA of the CDR3: TGTGCCAGCAGCTCCCCCGGGACTAGCGGGGAATTAAATGAGCAGTTCTTC. Its protein product is CASSSPGTSGELNEQFF.

V is TRBV6-1 and J is TRBJ2-6; D may be TRBD1 (6 bases). The CDR3 is 16 amino acids. Germline V gene lookup returns CDR1 MNHNS and CDR2 SASEGT. Trimming removed 3 bases from V and 0 bases from J, with 9 bases in between. The CDR3 sequence is CASSEDSFSGANVLTF. The CDR3 DNA follows: TGTGCCAGCAGTGAGGACAGCTTCTCTGGGGCCAACGTCCTGACTTTC.

Comments on this clonotype: Sequence at one end of the junction differs from germline and may be a read error. The V and J genes are TRBV28 and TRBJ2-7, with 11 nucleotides matching TRBD2. Germline V CDR1 and CDR2: MDHEN, SYDVKM. The CDR3 sequence is 13 residues long. CDR3 bases: TGTGCCGGCAGTACTAGCGGGAGATACGAGCAGTACTTC. Its protein product is CAGSTSGRYEQYF.

This chain uses TRBV5-1 with TRBJ2-1, with 9 bases matching TRBD2. Per germline, CDR1 SGHRS and CDR2 YFSETQ. Germline trimming cut 2 bases from V and 5 bases from J; bases unmatched to any gene: 5. This CDR3 is 15 amino acids long. In nucleotides, the CDR3 is TGCGCCAGCAGCTTCCCAGCGGGAGGACACAATGAGCAGTTCTTC. This gives the protein CASSFPAGGHNEQFF.

Only a few counts were recorded for this clonotype. The chain uses TRBV30 and TRBJ1-5, with 9 bases that match TRBD1. Germline CDR1 GTSNPN, CDR2 SVGIG (reference sequence). The CDR3 runs 15 residues. Losses at the gene ends were 1 base for V and 5 bases for J; bases not matched to a gene: 6. CDR3 region: CAWSAGTGRDQPQHF. The CDR3 coding sequence is TGTGCCTGGAGTGCCGGGACAGGGCGTGATCAGCCCCAGCATTTT.

This clonotype was counted between two and nine times. The rearrangement joins TRBV10-3 to TRBJ2-5; 8 bases fit TRBD1. The CDR3 length is 13 residues. Germline V lookup: CDR1 ENHRY, CDR2 SYGVKD. Losses at the gene ends were 6 bases for V and 2 bases for J; bases not matched to a gene: 2. The DNA of the CDR3 is TGTGCCATCAGGGGACAGGTACAAGAGACCCAGTACTTC. Translating it yields CAIRGQVQETQYF.

A remark on this clonotype: One end of the junction does not line up with germline, which may come from a read error. The V and J genes are TRBV20-1 and TRBJ1-6, with D possibly being TRBD1 (6 bases). This CDR3 region has 13 residues. Germline CDR1 reads DFQATT; CDR2 reads SNEGSKA (reference sequence). In nucleotides, the CDR3 is TGCAGTACTAGAGAGCGCAGGGGTTCACCCCTCCACTTT. This gives the protein CSTRERRGSPLHF.

In its sample, this clonotype was seen once. The genes are TRBV3-1 and TRBJ2-3; a weak D match, TRBD2 (6 bases). The CDR3 consists of 13 residues. V was clipped by 5 bases and J by 4 bases, with 10 bases between them. CDR1 LGHDT and CDR2 YNNKEL come from the germline V gene (reference sequence). CDR3 DNA: TGTGCCAGCAGCATGGGACTCCCAGATACGCAGTATTTT. Translating gives CASSMGLPDTQYF.

The chain is built from TRBV10-3 and TRBJ2-6, with 9 bases lining up with TRBD1. Germline CDR1 and CDR2: ENHRY and SYGVKD. The CDR3 contains 18 residues. The J segment lost 0 bases and the V segment lost 2 bases, leaving 5 bases of the junction unmatched. The CDR3 DNA follows: TGTGCCATCAGTGAGGCCGGGACAGGGATCTCTGGGGCCAACGTCCTGACTTTC. Translated: CAISEAGTGISGANVLTF.

This sequence joins TRBV12-3 or TRBV12-4 and TRBJ2-1; TRBD2 is a possible D gene (5 bases). This CDR3 region has 19 residues. Trimming cost V 5 bases and J 4 bases, with 27 bases left between them. The CDR3 sequence is CASSALPADYTEHYNEQFF. CDR3 nucleotides: TGTGCCAGCAGTGCCCTTCCCGCCGACTACACAGAACATTACAATGAGCAGTTCTTC.

The V call is TRBV6-2 or TRBV6-3, the J call TRBJ2-4; maybe TRBD1 (5 bases). Germline V gene lookup returns CDR1 MNHEY and CDR2 SVGEGT. The CDR3 totals 14 residues. Trimming removed 6 bases from V and 13 bases from J, with 22 bases in between. The DNA of the CDR3 is TGTGCCAGCAGGATACTAATAGGGGTCAATGAGCAGTACTTC. Protein product: CASRILIGVNEQYF.

This chain connects TRBV4-2 to TRBJ1-1; D is undetermined. The V gene's germline CDR1 is LGHNA and CDR2 YNFKEQ. CDR3 length: 14 amino acids. Trimming left V 1 base short and J 9 bases short, with 15 bases between. This CDR3 is CASSQVRDPIKAFF. The CDR3 DNA follows: TGTGCCAGCAGCCAAGTCCGTGACCCCATTAAAGCTTTCTTT.

Turning to this clonotype: At one end, the junction sequence differs from germline, possibly due to a read error. The chain uses TRBV13 and TRBJ2-7; TRBD1 might be the D (6 bases). Germline V gene sequence: CDR1 PRHDT, CDR2 FYEKMQ (reference sequence). The length of the CDR3 is 17 residues. Here the CDR3 reads CASSLVGEGVHSYERYF. The DNA of the CDR3 is TGTGCCAGCAGCTTAGTGGGCGAGGGGGTCCACTCCTACGAGCGGTACTTC.

This chain connects TRBV21-1 to TRBJ2-7; the listed D gene, TRBD1, was not tested against the DNA. TRBV21-1 is recorded as a pseudogene. The CDR3 consists of 18 residues. CDR3 nucleotide sequence: TGTGCCAGCAGCAACCATCCCCTCTACTACAACCTCTCCTACGAGCAGTACTTC. It is translated as CASSNHPLYYNLSYEQYF.

There are a few counts of this clonotype. The chain uses TRBV24-1 and TRBJ2-7; D unresolved. This CDR3 has 14 residues. V lost 3 bases and J 2 bases, leaving 10 bases between the germline ends. Germline V lookup: CDR1 KGHDR, CDR2 SFDVKD. CDR3 region: CATSDAALPYEQYF. The CDR3 coding sequence is TGTGCCACCAGTGATGCCGCGCTGCCCTACGAGCAGTACTTC.

This clonotype has a single count. The chain couples TRBV5-1 to TRBJ2-5, with D possibly being TRBD1 (5 bases). CDR1 and CDR2 from the germline V gene are SGHRS and YFSETQ. The V gene lost 2 bases and the J gene lost 1 base, with 9 bases spanning the gap. The CDR3 extends over 14 amino acids. The CDR3 bases are TGCGCCAGCAGCTTTAGACAGTCCCAAGAGACCCAGTACTTC. Protein product: CASSFRQSQETQYF.

This clonotype was seen many times. J is TRBJ2-7 and V is TRBV20-1; 10 bases are shared with TRBD1. Germline V gives CDR1 DFQATT, CDR2 SNEGSKA (reference sequence). V lost 3 bases and J lost 5; bases outside the gene matches: 7. The CDR3 has 14 amino acids. CDR3 DNA: TGCAGTGCTAGTTGGGACAGGGGCAGTCACGAGCAGTACTTC. Translated, it gives CSASWDRGSHEQYF.

The sample holds a few counts of this clonotype. The V gene is TRBV7-6, the J gene TRBJ2-3; 13 positions agree with TRBD2. The germline V gene encodes CDR1 SGHVS and CDR2 FNYEAQ. Trimming took 4 bases from V and 10 from J; bases not matched to a gene: 11. The CDR3 covers 16 residues. Written as DNA, the CDR3 is TGTGCCAGCAGCTCGGGGACTAGCGGGGCCCGGATGGCGCAGTATTTT. It is translated as CASSSGTSGARMAQYF.

V gene TRBV9 combines with J gene TRBJ2-3; D gene unclear. There are 11 residues in the CDR3. Germline V gives CDR1 SGDLS, CDR2 YYNGEE. V was cut by 7 bases and J by 4 bases, with 7 bases left in between. CDR3 coding DNA: TGTGCCAGCGGCCGTCCAGATACGCAGTATTTT. Translated, it gives CASGRPDTQYF.

This rearrangement joins TRBV25-1 to TRBJ1-2, with TRBD1 matching 8 bases. V gave up 3 bases and J gave up 10 bases; unmatched junction bases: 16. The CDR3 sequence is 16 residues long. Germline V CDR1 and CDR2: MGHDK, SYGVNS. The CDR3 sequence: CASSDQGARRLPHYTF. CDR3 DNA: TGTGCCAGCAGTGACCAGGGGGCGCGAAGACTACCGCACTACACCTTC.

This chain connects TRBV24-1 to TRBJ2-5; perhaps TRBD1 as D (5 bases). V lost 9 bases to trimming and J lost 1 base, with 11 bases between them. Germline V gives CDR1 KGHDR, CDR2 SFDVKD. The CDR3 contains 13 residues. The CDR3 protein is CATGGQGQETQYF. CDR3 bases: TGTGCCACCGGCGGTCAGGGCCAAGAGACCCAGTACTTC.

The chain combines TRBV28 with TRBJ2-1; 9 bases align to TRBD2. Germline lookup yields CDR1 MDHEN and CDR2 SYDVKM. The V segment lost 5 bases and the J segment 7 bases; nucleotides outside the gene matches: 9. The CDR3 contains 15 residues. CDR3 sequence (DNA): TGTGCCAGCAGTCACCAGCGGGAGGCTTCGAATGAGCAGTTCTTC. It yields the protein CASSHQREASNEQFF.

This clonotype was counted between two and nine times. Here the CDR3 reads CASSPDGVREQYF. For the CDR3, the DNA is TGCGCCAGCAGCCCGGACGGGGTTAGAGAGCAGTACTTC. This rearrangement joins TRBV5-1 to TRBJ2-5; maybe TRBD2 (5 bases). This CDR3 is 13 amino acids long. CDR1 and CDR2 from the germline V gene are SGHRS and YFSETQ. Trimming removed 4 bases at V and 11 bases at J, with 18 bases between.

CDR3 sequence reads: CSARGKNYGYTF. The CDR3 coding sequence is TGCAGTGCTAGGGGGAAGAACTATGGCTACACCTTC. The chain has TRBV20-1 and TRBJ1-2, with no clear D. Germline CDR1 DFQATT, CDR2 SNEGSKA (reference sequence). This CDR3 contains 12 residues. V shed 3 bases and J shed 2 bases, with 7 bases lying between them.

This rearrangement joins TRBV12-3 or TRBV12-4 to TRBJ1-5; no clear D. The CDR3 runs to 15 residues. V was cut by 2 bases and J by 6 bases, with 14 bases left in between. The CDR3 DNA reads TGTGCCAGCAGTTTATACGTGGGGATTTGTCAGCCCCAGCATTTT. This translates into CASSLYVGICQPQHF.